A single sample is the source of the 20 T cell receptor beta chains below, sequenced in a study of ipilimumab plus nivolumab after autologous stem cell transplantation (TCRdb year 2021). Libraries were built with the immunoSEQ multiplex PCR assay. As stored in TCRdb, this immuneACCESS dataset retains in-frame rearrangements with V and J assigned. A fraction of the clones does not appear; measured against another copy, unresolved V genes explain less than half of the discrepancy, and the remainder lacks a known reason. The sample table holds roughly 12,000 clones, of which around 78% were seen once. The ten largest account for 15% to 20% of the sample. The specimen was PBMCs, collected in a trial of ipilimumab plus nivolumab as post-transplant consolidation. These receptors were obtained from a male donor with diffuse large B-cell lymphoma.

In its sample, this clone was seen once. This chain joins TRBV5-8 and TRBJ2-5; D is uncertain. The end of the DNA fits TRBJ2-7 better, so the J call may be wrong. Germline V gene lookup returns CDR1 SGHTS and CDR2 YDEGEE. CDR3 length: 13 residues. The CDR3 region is CASSSTFLFEQYF. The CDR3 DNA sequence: TGTGCCAGCAGCTCCACCTTCCTCTTCGAGCAGTACTTC.

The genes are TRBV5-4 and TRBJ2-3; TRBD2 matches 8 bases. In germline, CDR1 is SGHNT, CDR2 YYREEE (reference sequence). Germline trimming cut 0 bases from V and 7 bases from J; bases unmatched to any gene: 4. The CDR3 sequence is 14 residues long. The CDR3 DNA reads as TGTGCCAGCAGCTTGGCGGGGGGGCTGAATACGCAGTATTTT. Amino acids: CASSLAGGLNTQYF.

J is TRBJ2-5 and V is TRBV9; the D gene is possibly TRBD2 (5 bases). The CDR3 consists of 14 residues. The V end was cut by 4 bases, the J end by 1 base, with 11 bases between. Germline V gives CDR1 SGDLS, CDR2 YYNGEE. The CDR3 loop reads CASSLRAGQETQYF. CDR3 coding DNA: TGTGCCAGCAGCTTGAGGGCGGGCCAAGAGACCCAGTACTTC.

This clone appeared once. CDR3 DNA: TGTGCCAGCAGCTTAGTTGGGGAGGGCTACACCTTC. It codes for CASSLVGEGYTF. V is TRBV7-4 and J is TRBJ1-2; D gene unclear. Germline V CDR1 and CDR2: SGHVT, SQSDAQ. The CDR3 is made up of 12 amino acids. Trimming stripped 1 base from V and 8 bases from J, with 8 bases between.

Written as DNA, the CDR3 is TGCGCCAGCAGTCAATCTTTCCATCGCCTAATGAACACTGAAGCTTTCTTT. Translation: CASSQSFHRLMNTEAFF. The chain joins TRBV23-1 to TRBJ1-1; D remains ambiguous. TRBV23-1 is an open reading frame, and its role is uncertain. V was pared by 0 bases and J by 0 bases, with 14 bases between. The CDR3 is 17 amino acids.

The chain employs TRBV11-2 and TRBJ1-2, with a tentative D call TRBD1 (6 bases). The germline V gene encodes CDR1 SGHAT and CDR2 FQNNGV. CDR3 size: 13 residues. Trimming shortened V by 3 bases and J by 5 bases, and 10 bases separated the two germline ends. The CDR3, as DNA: TGTGCCAGCAGCTTGGCCAGGGGTTATGGCTACACCTTC. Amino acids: CASSLARGYGYTF.

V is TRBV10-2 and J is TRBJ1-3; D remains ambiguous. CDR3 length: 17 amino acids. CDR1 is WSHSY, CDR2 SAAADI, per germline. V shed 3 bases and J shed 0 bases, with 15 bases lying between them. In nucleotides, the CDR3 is TGCGCCAGCAGTGATCAGTGGTCGGGAAGCTCTGGAAACACCATATATTTT. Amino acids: CASSDQWSGSSGNTIYF.

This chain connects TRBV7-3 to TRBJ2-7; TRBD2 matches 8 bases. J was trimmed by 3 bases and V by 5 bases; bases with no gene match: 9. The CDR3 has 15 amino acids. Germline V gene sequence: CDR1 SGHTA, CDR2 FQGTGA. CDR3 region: CASSPEAGEYYEQYF. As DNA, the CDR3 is TGTGCCAGCAGCCCCGAAGCGGGAGAATACTACGAGCAGTACTTC.

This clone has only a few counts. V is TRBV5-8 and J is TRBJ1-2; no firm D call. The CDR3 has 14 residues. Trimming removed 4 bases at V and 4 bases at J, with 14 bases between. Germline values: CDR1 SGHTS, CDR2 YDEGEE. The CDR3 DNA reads TGTGCCAGCAGCGTGACGGATTTACCCTATGGCTACACCTTC. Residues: CASSVTDLPYGYTF.

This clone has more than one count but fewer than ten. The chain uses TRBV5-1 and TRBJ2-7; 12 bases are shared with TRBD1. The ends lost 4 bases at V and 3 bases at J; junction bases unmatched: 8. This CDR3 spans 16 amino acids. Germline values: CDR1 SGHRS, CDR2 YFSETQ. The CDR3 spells CASSPRGTGGYYEQYF. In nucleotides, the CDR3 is TGCGCCAGCAGCCCGAGAGGGACAGGGGGCTACTACGAGCAGTACTTC.

The CDR3: CASSIGGQAAQPQHF. In nucleotides, the CDR3 is TGTGCCAGTAGTATAGGCGGCCAGGCGGCACAGCCCCAGCATTTT. The rearrangement uses TRBV19 and TRBJ1-5; unclear D gene. Trimming left V 1 base short and J 7 bases short, with 14 bases between. The CDR3 is 15 amino acids. The germline gives CDR1 LNHDA, CDR2 SQIVND (reference sequence).

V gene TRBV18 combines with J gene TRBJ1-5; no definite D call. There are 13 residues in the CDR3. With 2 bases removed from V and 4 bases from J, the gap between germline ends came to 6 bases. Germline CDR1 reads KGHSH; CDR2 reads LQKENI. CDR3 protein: CASSPSGNQPQHF. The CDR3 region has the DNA TGTGCCAGCTCACCATCAGGTAATCAGCCCCAGCATTTT.

CDR3 sequence reads: CASSLTGGGTEAFF. The CDR3 DNA reads as TGTGCCAGCAGCTTAACAGGGGGTGGTACTGAAGCTTTCTTT. The chain joins TRBV7-9 to TRBJ1-1; TRBD1 matches 8 bases. This CDR3 region has 14 residues. Germline V gene data show CDR1 as SEHNR and CDR2 as FQNEAQ (reference sequence). J gave up 5 bases and V 2 bases, and 4 bases lay outside the gene matches.

CDR3 nucleotide sequence: TGTGCCAGCAGCCGTGGTGGCTTTTACGAGCAGTACTTC. Amino acids: CASSRGGFYEQYF. The V call is TRBV7-8, the J call TRBJ2-7, with D unresolved. The CDR3 runs 13 residues. V was cut by 5 bases and J by 4 bases, with 12 bases left in between. Germline V CDR1 and CDR2: SGHVS, FQNEAQ.

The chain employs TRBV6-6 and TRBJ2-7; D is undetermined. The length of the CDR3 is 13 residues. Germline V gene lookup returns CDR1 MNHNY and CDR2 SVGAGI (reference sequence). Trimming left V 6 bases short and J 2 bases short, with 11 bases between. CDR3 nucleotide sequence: TGTGCCAGCAGCAGTCTGACGACCTACGAGCAGTACTTC. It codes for CASSSLTTYEQYF.

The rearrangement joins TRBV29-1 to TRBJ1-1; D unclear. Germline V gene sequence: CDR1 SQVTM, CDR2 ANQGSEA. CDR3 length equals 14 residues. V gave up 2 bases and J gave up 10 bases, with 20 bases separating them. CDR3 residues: CSVEYPSASRGAFF. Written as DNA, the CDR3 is TGCAGCGTTGAATACCCCTCGGCCAGCCGAGGAGCTTTCTTT. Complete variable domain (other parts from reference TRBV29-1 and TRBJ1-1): SAVISQKPSRDICQRGTSLTIQCQVDSQVTMMFWYRQQPGQSLTLIATANQGSEATYESGFVIDKFPISRPNLTFSTLTVSNMSPEDSSIYLCSVEYPSASRGAFFGQGTRLTVV.

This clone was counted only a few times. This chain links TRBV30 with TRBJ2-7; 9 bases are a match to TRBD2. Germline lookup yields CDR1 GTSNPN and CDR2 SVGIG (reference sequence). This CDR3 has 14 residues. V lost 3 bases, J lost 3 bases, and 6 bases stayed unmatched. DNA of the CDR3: TGTGCCTGGAGCGCGGGACTAGCAGGCTACGAGCAGTACTTC. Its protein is CAWSAGLAGYEQYF. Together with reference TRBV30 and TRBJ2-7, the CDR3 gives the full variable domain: SQTIHQWPATLVQPVGSPLSLECTVEGTSNPNLYWYRQAAGRGLQLLFYSVGIGQISSEVPQNLSASRPQDRQFILSSKKLLLSDSGFYLCAWSAGLAGYEQYFGPGTRLTVT.

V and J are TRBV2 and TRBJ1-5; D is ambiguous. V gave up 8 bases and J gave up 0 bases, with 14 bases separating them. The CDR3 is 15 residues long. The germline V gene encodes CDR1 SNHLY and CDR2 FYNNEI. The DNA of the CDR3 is TGTGCCAGCCGAGGGCCTCGGAATAGCAATCAGCCCCAGCATTTT. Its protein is CASRGPRNSNQPQHF.

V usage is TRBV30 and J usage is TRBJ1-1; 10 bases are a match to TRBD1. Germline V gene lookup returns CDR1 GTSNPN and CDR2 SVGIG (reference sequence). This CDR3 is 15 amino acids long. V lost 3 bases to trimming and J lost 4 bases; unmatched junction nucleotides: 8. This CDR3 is CAWSVTGGALTEAFF. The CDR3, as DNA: TGTGCCTGGAGCGTGACAGGGGGCGCGCTCACTGAAGCTTTCTTT. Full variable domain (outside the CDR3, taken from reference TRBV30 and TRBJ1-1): SQTIHQWPATLVQPVGSPLSLECTVEGTSNPNLYWYRQAAGRGLQLLFYSVGIGQISSEVPQNLSASRPQDRQFILSSKKLLLSDSGFYLCAWSVTGGALTEAFFGQGTRLTVV.

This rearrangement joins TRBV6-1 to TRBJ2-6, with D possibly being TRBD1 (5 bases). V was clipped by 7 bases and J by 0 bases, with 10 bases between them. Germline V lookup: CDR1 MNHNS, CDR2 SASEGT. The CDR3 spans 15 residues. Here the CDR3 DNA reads TGTGCCAGCAAGGTACAGGCCTCTGGGGCCAACGTCCTGACTTTC. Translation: CASKVQASGANVLTF.